The following is a T cell receptor beta chain sequence with its context. The source of the sample is a study of T cell changes during pregnancy in multiple sclerosis. The protocol was immunoSEQ multiplex PCR, while the TCRdb copy is restricted to in-frame clones and leaves out a portion. The sample has 69,000 or so clones, 90% to 95% seen once. V was clipped by 1 base and J by 1 base, with 9 bases between them. This CDR3 comprises 15 residues. Germline V gene sequence: CDR1 LGHNA, CDR2 YNFKEQ. The sequencing here drew on CD4+ T cells from peripheral blood mononuclear cells, taken in the third trimester of pregnancy. The receptor comes from a female donor in good health, enrolled as a control in a pregnancy study. The V gene is TRBV4-2, the J gene TRBJ2-3; D call uncertain. The CDR3: CASSQVGTGTDTQYF. The CDR3 DNA reads TGTGCCAGCAGCCAAGTAGGCACAGGCACAGATACGCAGTATTTT.